These 21 T cell receptor beta chains came from one sample sequenced in a study of blood T cell repertoires in COVID-19. TCRdb's copy holds only in-frame clones and misses some; the assay was immunoSEQ multiplex PCR. The table includes about 80,000 clones, about 82% detected once. What was sequenced was peripheral blood. The receptors come from a woman older than 75 with acute or convalescent COVID-19.

CDR3 amino acids: CASSIGSRDTQYF. For the CDR3, the DNA is TGTGCCAGTAGTATAGGATCGAGAGATACGCAGTATTTT. The genes are TRBV19 and TRBJ2-3; D call uncertain. V was cut by 1 base and J by 5 bases, with 7 bases left in between. From germline, CDR1 is LNHDA and CDR2 SQIVND (reference sequence). The CDR3 runs to 13 residues.

This chain joins TRBV9 and TRBJ2-1; TRBD1 agrees at 8 bases. CDR3 length: 15 residues. The germline V gene has CDR1 SGDLS and CDR2 YYNGEE. With 2 bases clipped from V and 2 bases from J, the junction kept 3 bases outside the gene matches. The CDR3 protein is CASSVAGQAYNEQFF. Here the CDR3 DNA reads TGTGCCAGCAGCGTGGCGGGACAGGCCTACAATGAGCAGTTCTTC.

The chain has TRBV15 and TRBJ2-7; the match to TRBD1 covers 10 bases. V gave up 6 bases and J gave up 2 bases; unmatched junction bases: 4. The length of the CDR3 is 14 residues. Germline V gene lookup returns CDR1 LNHNV and CDR2 YYDKDF (reference sequence). CDR3 sequence (DNA): TGTGCCACCAGAAGGGACAGGGGACCCTACGAGCAGTACTTC. Translated, it gives CATRRDRGPYEQYF.

V and J are TRBV14 and TRBJ1-1, with 8 bases that match TRBD1. Trimming took 1 base from V and 7 from J; bases not matched to a gene: 8. The CDR3 length is 15 residues. Germline assignment: CDR1 SGHDN and CDR2 FVKESK. The CDR3 coding sequence is TGTGCCAGCAGCCAAGGCACCAGGGGGCTGGGTGAAGCTTTCTTT. Translated: CASSQGTRGLGEAFF.

The rearrangement uses TRBV5-4 and TRBJ1-2; tentative D call: TRBD1 (5 bases). V lost 6 bases and J 3 bases, leaving 21 bases between the germline ends. This CDR3 has 16 amino acids. The germline gives CDR1 SGHNT, CDR2 YYREEE (reference sequence). This CDR3 is CASTSWGEPAHYGYTF. In DNA form, the CDR3 reads TGTGCCAGCACCTCATGGGGGGAGCCCGCTCACTATGGCTACACCTTC.

The V and J genes are TRBV6-5 and TRBJ1-1; a weak D match, TRBD1 (6 bases). The V end lost 10 bases, the J end lost 1 base, and 19 bases lay between the germline ends. Germline V gives CDR1 MNHEY, CDR2 SVGAGI. The CDR3 has 15 residues. The CDR3 spells CATNRGEQGNTEAFF. The CDR3 nucleotides read TGTGCCACCAACCGTGGGGAACAGGGGAACACTGAAGCTTTCTTT.

This clone was counted a single time. The gene calls are TRBV7-8 and TRBJ1-2, with TRBD1 as a possible D gene (5 bases). Germline CDR1 is SGHVS and CDR2 is FQNEAQ. This CDR3 has 18 amino acids. V lost 2 bases to trimming and J lost 4 bases, with 23 bases between them. The chain's CDR3 is CASSLLVGRARSSYGYTF. The CDR3 DNA is TGTGCCAGCAGCTTACTGGTGGGCAGGGCGAGGAGTTCCTATGGCTACACCTTC.

The chain recombines TRBV3-1 (or the pseudogene TRBV3-2) with TRBJ2-7, with 9 nucleotides matching TRBD1. Trimming took 4 bases from V and 2 from J; bases not matched to a gene: 6. The CDR3 extends over 15 amino acids. Germline CDR1 LGHDT, CDR2 YNNKEL (reference sequence). The CDR3 sequence is CASSPRGDRAYEQYF. The CDR3 DNA is TGTGCCAGCAGCCCAAGGGGGGACAGGGCCTACGAGCAGTACTTC.

This clone was seen once. V and J are TRBV2 and TRBJ2-6; 7 bases agree with TRBD2. The CDR3 is 15 amino acids. Trimming cost V 6 bases and J 4 bases; bases outside gene matches: 6. Germline V lookup: CDR1 SNHLY, CDR2 FYNNEI. For the CDR3, the DNA is TGTGCCAGCAGGTGGGGGGGGGTCGGGGCCAACGTCCTGACTTTC. Its translation: CASRWGGVGANVLTF.

V usage is TRBV6-4 and J usage is TRBJ2-1; D call uncertain. Trimming shortened V by 4 bases and J by 5 bases, and 12 bases separated the two germline ends. Germline CDR1 is MRHNA and CDR2 is SNTAGT. CDR3 length: 14 amino acids. CDR3 sequence: CASSASESHNEQFF. CDR3 bases: TGTGCCAGCAGTGCCAGCGAGAGCCACAATGAGCAGTTCTTC.

The V call is TRBV9, the J call TRBJ2-1, with 15 bases that match TRBD2. CDR3 length: 20 residues. CDR1 is SGDLS and CDR2 is YYNGEE in the germline V gene. Trimming at V came to 1 base and at J to 7 bases, leaving 15 bases not matched to a gene. CDR3 nucleotides: TGTGCCAGCAGCGTACTCCCAGGGAGCGGACTAGCGGGGGGGTTTAATGAGCAGTTCTTC. The encoded protein is CASSVLPGSGLAGGFNEQFF.

The chain is built from TRBV18 and TRBJ2-5; TRBD2 might be the D (5 bases). The V end lost 5 bases, the J end lost 7 bases, and 14 bases lay between the germline ends. The CDR3 length is 13 residues. From germline, CDR1 is KGHSH and CDR2 LQKENI. DNA of the CDR3: TGTGCCAGCTCAACTACTAGTTCTGGGACCCAGTACTTC. Translated, it gives CASSTTSSGTQYF. Full variable domain (remainder filled in from reference TRBV18 and TRBJ2-5): NAGVMQNPRHLVRRRGQEARLRCSPMKGHSHVYWYRQLPEEGLKFMVYLQKENIIDESGMPKERFSAEFPKEGPSILRIQQVVRGDSAAYFCASSTTSSGTQYFGPGTRLLVL.

The chain employs TRBV7-6 and TRBJ2-3; TRBD2 is a possible D gene (6 bases). The germline gives CDR1 SGHVS, CDR2 FNYEAQ. V was shortened by 2 bases and J by 1 base, with 10 bases between the two germline ends. This CDR3 spans 15 amino acids. The CDR3 sequence: CASSLSWGGTDTQYF. The CDR3 DNA follows: TGTGCCAGCAGCTTATCTTGGGGGGGCACAGATACGCAGTATTTT.

This clone has just a few counts. The chain is built from TRBV9 and TRBJ2-2; D ambiguous. Deletions cut 0 bases from V and 3 bases from J, with 6 bases between. Germline-derived CDR1 and CDR2 are SGDLS and YYNGEE. CDR3 length equals 14 residues. Here the CDR3 reads CASSVARDTGELFF. The CDR3 bases are TGTGCCAGCAGCGTAGCTCGGGACACCGGGGAGCTGTTTTTT. The full variable domain, its missing parts supplied by reference TRBV9 and TRBJ2-2, is DSGVTQTPKHLITATGQRVTLRCSPRSGDLSVYWYQQSLDQGLQFLIQYYNGEERAKGNILERFSAQQFPDLHSELNLSSLELGDSALYFCASSVARDTGELFFGEGSRLTVL.

This chain links TRBV24-1 with TRBJ2-1; D call uncertain. V gave up 4 bases and J gave up 0 bases, with 12 bases separating them. In germline, CDR1 is KGHDR, CDR2 SFDVKD. There are 16 residues in the CDR3. CDR3 DNA: TGTGCCACCAGTGACCGTGACTCGAGCTCCTACAATGAGCAGTTCTTC. This codes for CATSDRDSSSYNEQFF.

The chain carries TRBV28 and TRBJ2-1; the D gene is possibly TRBD2 (5 bases). This CDR3 comprises 15 residues. The V end lost 5 bases, the J end lost 7 bases, and 18 bases lay between the germline ends. Germline CDR1 and CDR2: MDHEN and SYDVKM. Written as DNA, the CDR3 is TGTGCCAGCAGTCCATCGTTGGCAACGGGGAATGAGCAGTTCTTC. Amino acids: CASSPSLATGNEQFF.

This chain links TRBV15 with TRBJ1-4; 8 positions match TRBD1. V dropped 2 bases and J dropped 6; count of bases not matched to a gene: 2. Germline lookup yields CDR1 LNHNV and CDR2 YYDKDF (reference sequence). The CDR3 has 14 amino acids. The CDR3 DNA is TGTGCCACCAGCAGACCGACAGGGGATGAAAAACTGTTTTTT. Translated: CATSRPTGDEKLFF.

The genes are TRBV10-1 and TRBJ2-2, with TRBD1 as a possible D gene (6 bases). Deletions cut 6 bases from V and 4 bases from J, with 12 bases between. CDR3 length: 14 residues. The germline CDR1 and CDR2 sequences are WNHNN and SYGVQD (reference sequence). CDR3 nucleotide sequence: TGCGCCAGCAGCCACGGACAGTTCACCGGGGAGCTGTTTTTT. Translating gives CASSHGQFTGELFF.

The gene calls are TRBV4-3 and TRBJ1-2; D remains ambiguous. V was cut by 0 bases and J by 5 bases, with 13 bases left in between. Germline loops: CDR1 LGHNA, CDR2 YSLEER. CDR3 length: 15 amino acids. The DNA of the CDR3 is TGCGCCAGCAGCCAAGATCTTGGGTTGGAGTATGGCTACACCTTC. It yields the protein CASSQDLGLEYGYTF.

The chain carries TRBV7-8 and TRBJ1-2; 8 bases are shared with TRBD1. The CDR3 loop spans 15 amino acids. Germline CDR1 SGHVS, CDR2 FQNEAQ. V was clipped by 3 bases and J by 8 bases; unmatched bases: 11. CDR3 sequence: CASSFRQGPPLGYTF. CDR3 coding DNA: TGTGCCAGCAGCTTCCGACAGGGGCCGCCATTGGGCTACACCTTC.

The V gene is TRBV10-1, the J gene TRBJ1-6, with 10 bases identical to TRBD1. The CDR3 sequence is 15 residues long. CDR1 WNHNN and CDR2 SYGVQD come from the germline V gene (reference sequence). The V gene end was trimmed by 3 bases and the J gene end by 10 bases; junction bases not matched to a gene: 6. The CDR3 bases are TGCGCCAGCAGTGATGGGACAGGGGCCGGATCACCCCTCCACTTT. It yields the protein CASSDGTGAGSPLHF.